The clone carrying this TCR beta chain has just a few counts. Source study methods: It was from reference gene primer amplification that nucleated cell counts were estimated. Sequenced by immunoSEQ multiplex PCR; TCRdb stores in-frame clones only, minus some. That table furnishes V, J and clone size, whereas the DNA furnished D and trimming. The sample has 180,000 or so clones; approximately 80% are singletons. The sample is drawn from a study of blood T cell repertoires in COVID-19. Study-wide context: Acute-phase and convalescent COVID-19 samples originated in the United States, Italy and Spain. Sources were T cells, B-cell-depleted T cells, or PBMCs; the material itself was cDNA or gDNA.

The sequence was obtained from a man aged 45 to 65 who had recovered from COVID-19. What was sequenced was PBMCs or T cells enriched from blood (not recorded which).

The CDR3 bases are TGTGCCAGTAGTCCCGGGTACTATGGCTACACCTTC. Translating it yields CASSPGYYGYTF. The chain links TRBV19 to TRBJ1-2, with unresolved D. The V end was cut by 5 bases, the J end by 3 bases, with 7 bases between. The CDR3 length is 12 residues. Per germline, CDR1 LNHDA and CDR2 SQIVND (reference sequence).